This paragraph reports one T cell receptor (beta chain). Its antigen is unknown. Someone pulled total RNA out of unfractionated whole blood. Trimming took 4 bases from V and 4 from J; bases not matched to a gene: 2. CDR3 length: 14 residues. Within the library, unique molecular identifiers were attached to each individual cDNA molecule. TCRdb analysed the reads with MiXCR anew, one entry per CDR3 protein. The sample has 100,000 to 150,000 distinct CDR3 sequences, around 8.5% seen once. These data are taken from a study of human T cells and chemical hapten exposure. About the study: Small pooled library volume differences mainly caused per-sample TCR yield variation.

Findings and caveats of the study: DPC sensitization produced no change in TCRs with frequency above 1 in 1000.

The chain carries TRBV12-3 or TRBV12-4 and TRBJ2-3; 10 bases are a match to TRBD1. Sequences were obtained from whole blood. The source of this sequence is a human donor in good health. Some clones in this sample may be carry-over from other donors' samples. The CDR3 loop reads CASSSTGGPDTQYF. In nucleotides, the CDR3 is TGTGCCAGCAGTTCGACAGGGGGCCCAGATACGCAGTATTTT.